This entry is about one TCR beta chain. This entry belongs to a study of blood T cell repertoires in COVID-19. Across the whole study: T cells, B-cell-depleted T cells, or PBMCs provided the cDNA or gDNA that served as material.

The germline V and J ends were trimmed by 8 bases and 0 bases, with 13 bases remaining between them. The CDR3 covers 14 residues. CDR1 is LNHDA and CDR2 is SQIVND in the germline V gene (reference sequence). In the source study's methods: Reference gene primer amplification in the assay estimated nucleated cell counts. Some clones are missing from TCRdb's copy, which holds only in-frame ones; the method was immunoSEQ multiplex PCR. V, J and clone size reflect that table, while D and trimming were determined from the DNA. The data hold 55,000 to 65,000 clones, with roughly 87% observed a single time. J is TRBJ1-1 and V is TRBV19, with a possible D match to TRBD1 (6 bases). The sequenced sample was peripheral blood. The receptor was isolated from an elderly man in a cohort sampled during active COVID-19. This CDR3 is CASGNREMNTEAFF. The CDR3 bases are TGTGCCAGTGGGAACAGGGAAATGAACACTGAAGCTTTCTTT.